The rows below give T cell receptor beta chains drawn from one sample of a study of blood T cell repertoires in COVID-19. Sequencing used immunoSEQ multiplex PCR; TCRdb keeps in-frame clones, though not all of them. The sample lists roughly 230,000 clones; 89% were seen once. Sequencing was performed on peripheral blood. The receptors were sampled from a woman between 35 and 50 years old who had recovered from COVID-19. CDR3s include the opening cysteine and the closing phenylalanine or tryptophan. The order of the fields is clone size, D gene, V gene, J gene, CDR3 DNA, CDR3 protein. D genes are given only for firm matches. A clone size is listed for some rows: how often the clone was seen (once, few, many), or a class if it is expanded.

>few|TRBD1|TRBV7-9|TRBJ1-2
TGTGCCAGCAGCCCCTACCAGGGACAGGGGCCCCAGGGCTACACCTTC
CASSPYQGQGPQGYTF
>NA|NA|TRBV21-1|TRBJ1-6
TGTGCCAGCAGGGACAGGGTGGTAAGCTCACCCCTCCACTTT
CASRDRVVSSPLHF
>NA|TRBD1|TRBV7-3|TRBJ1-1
TGTGCCAGCAGCCCACAGGGGCAAGGCACTGAAGCTTTCTTT
CASSPQGQGTEAFF
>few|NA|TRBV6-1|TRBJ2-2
TGTGCCAGCAGTGCACAGGGTCGGGGGAACACCGGGGAGCTGTTTTTT
CASSAQGRGNTGELFF
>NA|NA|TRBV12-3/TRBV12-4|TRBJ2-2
TGTGCCAGCAGTTTTAGTACTTCCGAGCTGTTTTTT
CASSFSTSELFF
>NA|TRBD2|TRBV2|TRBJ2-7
TGTGCCAGCCGGTGGCGGGGGGACTCCTACGAGCAGTACTTC
CASRWRGDSYEQYF
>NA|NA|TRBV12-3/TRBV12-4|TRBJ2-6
TGTGCCAGCTCTGTCTCTGGGGCCAACGTCCTGACTTTC
CASSVSGANVLTF
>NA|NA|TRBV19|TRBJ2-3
TGTGCCAGTAGTGCGGCCAGAGCTAATACGCAGTATTTT
CASSAARANTQYF
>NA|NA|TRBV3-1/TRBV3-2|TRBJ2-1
TGTGCCAGCAGCCAAGACCAGGGGTCGTACAATGAGCAGTTCTTC
CASSQDQGSYNEQFF
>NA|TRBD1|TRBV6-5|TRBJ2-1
TGTGCCAGCAGACCGGACAGGGGGCGCAGCGAGCAGTTCTTC
CASRPDRGRSEQFF
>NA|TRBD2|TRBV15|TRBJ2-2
TGTGCCACCAGCAGCTCCGGGACTAGCGGGAGGATCGGGGAGCTGTTTTTT
CATSSSGTSGRIGELFF
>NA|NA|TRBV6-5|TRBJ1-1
TGTGCCAGTACACTAGTCCAGGGAGGTGAAGCTTTCTTT
CASTLVQGGEAFF
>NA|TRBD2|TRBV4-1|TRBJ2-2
TGCGCCAGCAGCCTTAGCGGGGGGGCGGACACCGGGGAGCTGTTTTTT
CASSLSGGADTGELFF
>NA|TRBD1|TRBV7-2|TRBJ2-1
TGTGCCAGCAGCTACGGACAGGCGTTGGGCAATGAGCAGTTCTTC
CASSYGQALGNEQFF
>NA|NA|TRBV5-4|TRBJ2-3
TGTGCCACGTACTGGGCCAGCACAGATACGCAGTATTTT
CATYWASTDTQYF
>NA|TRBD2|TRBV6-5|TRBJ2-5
TGTGCCAGCAGTTATTTGGCTAGCGGGTCCCAAGAGACCCAGTACTTC
CASSYLASGSQETQYF
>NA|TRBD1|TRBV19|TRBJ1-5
TGTGCCAGTAGTAGTGACAGGGTACGCAATCAGCCCCAGCATTTT
CASSSDRVRNQPQHF
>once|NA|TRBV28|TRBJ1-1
TGTGCCAGCAGTCTAGTAATTCCGAACACTGAAGCTTTCTTT
CASSLVIPNTEAFF
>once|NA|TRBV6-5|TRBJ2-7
TGTGCCAGCAGTTATTTTGACAGGTTCCACGAGCAGTACTTC
CASSYFDRFHEQYF
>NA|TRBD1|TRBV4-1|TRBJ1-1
TGCGCCAGCAGCCAAGGACAGGGGCTGAACACTGAAGCTTTCTTT
CASSQGQGLNTEAFF
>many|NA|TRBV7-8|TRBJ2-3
TGTGCCAGCAGCCGAACCCAGGGTGCAGATACGCAGTATTTT
CASSRTQGADTQYF
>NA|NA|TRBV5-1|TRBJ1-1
TGCGCCAGCAGCCCCGGTGACAGGATGAACACTGAAGCTTTCTTT
CASSPGDRMNTEAFF
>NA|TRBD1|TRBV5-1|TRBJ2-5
TGCGCCAGCAGAACGACAGGGGGAGAGACCCAGTACTTC
CASRTTGGETQYF
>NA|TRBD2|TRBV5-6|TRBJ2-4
TGTGCCAGCAGCTTGGGTGGGGAGGGCGACTTC
CASSLGGEGDF
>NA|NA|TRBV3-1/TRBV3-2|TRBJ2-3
TGTGCCAGCAGCCTTGGACTAACTAGCACAGATACGCAGTATTTT
CASSLGLTSTDTQYF
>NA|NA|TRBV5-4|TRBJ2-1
TGTGCCAGCCAAGAGACCCTGGGCGAGCAGTTCTTC
CASQETLGEQFF
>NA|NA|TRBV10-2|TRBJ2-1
TGCGCCACCAGTCGAATAGGATTTAGCGTTGTTGAGCAGTTCTTC
CATSRIGFSVVEQFF
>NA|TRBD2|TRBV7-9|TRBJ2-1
TGTGCCAGCAGCCCCCGGGGAGGGAGCTCCTACAATGAGCAGTTCTTC
CASSPRGGSSYNEQFF
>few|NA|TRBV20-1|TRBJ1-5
TGCAGTGCTAGTCCCCGACAGGCGCTCCTCAATCAGCCCCAGCATTTT
CSASPRQALLNQPQHF
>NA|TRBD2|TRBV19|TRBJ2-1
TGTGCCAGTAGTATCATAGCGGGAGGTGAGCAGTTCTTC
CASSIIAGGEQFF
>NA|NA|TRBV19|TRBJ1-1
TGTGCCAGTAGTATCCCGGGGGACACTGAAGCTTTCTTT
CASSIPGDTEAFF
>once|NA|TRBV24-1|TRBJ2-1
TGTGCCACCAGTGATTACCCCCTATCCAATGAGCAGTTCTTC
CATSDYPLSNEQFF
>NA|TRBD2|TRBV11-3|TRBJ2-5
TGTGCCAGCAGCCCCCGTTCGGGGGGGGAGACCCAGTACTTC
CASSPRSGGETQYF
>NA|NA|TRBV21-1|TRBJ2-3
TGTGTCGGGTTCACAGATACGCAGTATTTT
CVGFTDTQYF